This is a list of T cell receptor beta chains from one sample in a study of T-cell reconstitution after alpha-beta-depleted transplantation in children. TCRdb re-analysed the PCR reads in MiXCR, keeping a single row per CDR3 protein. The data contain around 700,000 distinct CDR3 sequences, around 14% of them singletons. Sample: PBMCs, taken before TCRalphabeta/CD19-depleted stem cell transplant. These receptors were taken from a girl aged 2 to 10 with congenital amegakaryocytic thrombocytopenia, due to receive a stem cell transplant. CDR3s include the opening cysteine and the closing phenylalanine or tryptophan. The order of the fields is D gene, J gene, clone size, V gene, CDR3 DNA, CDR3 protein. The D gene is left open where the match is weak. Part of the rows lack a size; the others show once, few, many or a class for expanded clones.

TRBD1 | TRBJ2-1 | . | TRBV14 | TGTGCCAGCAGCCCAGGGACAGAGAACCGCAATGAGCAGTTCTTC | CASSPGTENRNEQFF
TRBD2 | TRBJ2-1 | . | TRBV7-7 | TGTGCCAGCAGCTTATACCCTCGGGGGAGACTAGCTGACTACAATGAGCAGTTCTTC | CASSLYPRGRLADYNEQFF
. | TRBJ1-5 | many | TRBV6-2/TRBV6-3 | TGTGCCAGCAGTCCGGACAGCCCAGGGCCCCAGCATTTT | CASSPDSPGPQHF
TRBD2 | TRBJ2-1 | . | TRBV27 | TGTGCCAGCAGCCTTCAATGGACTAGCGACTACAATGAGCAGTTCTTC | CASSLQWTSDYNEQFF
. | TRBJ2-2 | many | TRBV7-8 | TGTGCCAGCAGCTTAGACAGGAGCACCGGGGAGCTGTTTTTT | CASSLDRSTGELFF
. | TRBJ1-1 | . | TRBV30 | TGTGCCTGGAGTGTACGGATGGCCACTGAAGCTTTCTTT | CAWSVRMATEAFF
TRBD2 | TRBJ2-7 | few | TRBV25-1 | TGTGCCAGCAGTGATACCCTAGCGGGTCCTTACGAGCAGTACTTC | CASSDTLAGPYEQYF
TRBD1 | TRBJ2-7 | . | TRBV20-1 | TGCAGTGCCAGGGACAGGGAAGCGTACGAGCAGTACTTC | CSARDREAYEQYF
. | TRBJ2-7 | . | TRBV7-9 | TGTGCCAGCAGCTCCCTAGGTTCCCACGAGCAGTACTTC | CASSSLGSHEQYF
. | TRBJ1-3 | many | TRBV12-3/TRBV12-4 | TGTGCCAGCAGTTTTACAGGGTGGTCTGGAAACACCATATATTTT | CASSFTGWSGNTIYF